This T cell receptor (beta chain) appears in the sequencing data of a study of blood T cell repertoires in COVID-19. V lost 1 base to trimming and J lost 4 bases, with 13 bases between them. Per germline, CDR1 LGHDT and CDR2 YNNKEL (reference sequence). CDR3 size: 16 residues. Under the authors' procedure: Amplification with reference gene primers provided the estimates of nucleated cell counts. Data came from immunoSEQ multiplex PCR; TCRdb stores just in-frame clones and leaves some out. V and J calls and clone size follow that table, whereas D and trimming were derived from the DNA. The sample lists approximately 50,000 clones, roughly 88% occurring once.

This clonotype was sampled from a woman over 75 with acute or convalescent COVID-19. Material for sequencing was peripheral blood. V usage is TRBV3-1 (or the pseudogene TRBV3-2) and J usage is TRBJ1-4; TRBD1 might be the D (6 bases). The CDR3 DNA is TGTGCCAGCAGCCAAGTCAGCCAGGGGCGTAATGAAAAACTGTTTTTT. Encoded protein: CASSQVSQGRNEKLFF.